The clone carrying this T cell receptor beta chain has a handful of counts. Antigen: not known. The data belong to a study of T cell repertoires in cytomegalovirus infection. In the study overall: Matching HLA type and CMV infection were both indicated by public TCR beta signatures. Findings of the study overall: Identification of carriers of CMV plus the relevant HLA was achieved through cumulative public TCR beta family frequency. CMV-specific TCR beta clonotypes restricted by HLA-C were the ones dominating the ex vivo response.

TCRdb reprocessed the reads with MiXCR, giving one entry per CDR3 protein. This sample carries more than 350,000 distinct CDR3 sequences, approximately 33% of them seen once, and the ten largest clones take roughly 13%. The CDR3 covers 15 residues. V lost 4 bases to trimming and J lost 1 base, with 11 bases between them. CDR1 SGHRS and CDR2 YFSETQ come from the germline V gene. The chain joins TRBV5-1 to TRBJ2-2, with D possibly matching TRBD1 (6 bases). The receptor's source is a human donor in good health (CMV status not recorded). Some clones in this sample may be carry-over from other donors' samples. The sample was PBMCs. CDR3 loop: CASSKDRLNTGELFF. CDR3 DNA: TGCGCCAGCAGCAAGGACAGACTGAACACCGGGGAGCTGTTTTTT.